What follows are 28 T cell receptor beta chains derived from one specimen sequenced in a study of blood T cell repertoires in COVID-19 (dated by TCRdb to between 2020 and 2021). Library generation was performed with the immunoSEQ multiplex PCR assay. Sourced from immuneACCESS, this table was stored by TCRdb with only in-frame sequences that have V and J called. A share of the clones is absent; for the studies checked, an unresolved V gene accounts for under half, and the remainder has no known explanation. The sample profile shows roughly 440,000 clones; about 91% of them were found once. The ten most abundant clones make up 10% to 15% of the sample. Specimen: peripheral blood. These receptors were collected from a woman between 50 and 59 years old with COVID-19, enrolled during active disease.

The chain recombines TRBV27 with TRBJ2-5, with D perhaps matching TRBD2 (6 bases). The V end was cut by 6 bases, the J end by 7 bases, with 12 bases between. Germline V gene data show CDR1 as MNHEY and CDR2 as SMNVEV (reference sequence). The CDR3 is 12 residues long. The CDR3 reads CASRAPGGTQYF. In DNA form, the CDR3 reads TGTGCCAGCAGGGCTCCCGGGGGGACCCAGTACTTC.

The chain links TRBV10-3 to TRBJ1-4, with 9 bases that match TRBD1. Trimming at V came to 6 bases and at J to 5 bases, leaving 4 bases not matched to a gene. The CDR3 spans 14 residues. The germline V gene has CDR1 ENHRY and CDR2 SYGVKD. The DNA for the CDR3 is TGTGCCATCAGCTCGGGACAGGGAAATGAAAAACTGTTTTTT. Translated, it gives CAISSGQGNEKLFF.

Here the CDR3 reads CASVSTGGGSPLHF. As DNA, the CDR3 is TGTGCCAGCGTTTCGACAGGGGGCGGTTCACCCCTCCACTTT. The V call is TRBV28, the J call TRBJ1-6; 10 nucleotides match TRBD1. The junction had 7 bases not matched to a gene; V was cut back by 8 bases and J by 9 bases. The CDR3 is 14 residues long. Germline values: CDR1 MDHEN, CDR2 SYDVKM.

The chain couples TRBV6-5 to TRBJ1-5, with D possibly matching TRBD1 (5 bases). Germline V gene sequence: CDR1 MNHEY, CDR2 SVGAGI. Trimming shortened V by 6 bases and J by 5 bases, and 17 bases separated the two germline ends. CDR3 length: 15 residues. CDR3 in DNA: TGTGCCAGCAGACCAGGGAAAATCCTACATCAGCCCCAGCATTTT. Its protein product is CASRPGKILHQPQHF.

The chain employs TRBV5-1 and TRBJ1-2; no definite D call. V lost 1 base to trimming and J lost 5 bases, with 12 bases between them. The CDR3 spans 14 residues. CDR1 is SGHRS, CDR2 YFSETQ, per germline. CDR3 amino acids: CASSLPQEEYGYTF. The DNA for the CDR3 is TGCGCCAGCAGCTTGCCCCAGGAGGAATATGGCTACACCTTC.

This chain joins TRBV9 and TRBJ2-1, with D possibly TRBD2 on 5 matching bases. CDR3 length: 14 amino acids. The V gene's germline CDR1 is SGDLS and CDR2 YYNGEE. V shed 2 bases and J shed 9 bases, with 15 bases lying between them. The CDR3 loop is CASSVDLLRGEQFF. CDR3 coding DNA: TGTGCCAGCAGCGTCGACCTTCTACGGGGTGAGCAGTTCTTC.

The V call is TRBV7-5, the J call TRBJ2-6; TRBD1 reflects the table's D call only, with no check against the DNA. TRBV7-5 is listed as a pseudogene. The CDR3 is 18 residues long. CDR3 bases: TGTGCCAGAAGCCAACCGCCGACAGATTCCTCTGGGGCCAACGTCCTGACTTTC. Residues: CARSQPPTDSSGANVLTF.

The chain is built from TRBV9 and TRBJ2-5; 11 positions match TRBD1. The J segment lost 4 bases and the V segment lost 2 bases, leaving 13 bases of the junction unmatched. Per the germline V gene, CDR1 is SGDLS and CDR2 is YYNGEE. The CDR3 runs to 18 residues. The CDR3 is CASSVGPLGQGVSETQYF. Here the CDR3 DNA reads TGTGCCAGCAGCGTGGGACCATTGGGACAGGGGGTATCAGAGACCCAGTACTTC.

This rearrangement joins TRBV10-3 to TRBJ1-2; 9 nucleotides line up with TRBD1. Trimming removed 4 bases from V and 1 base from J; junction bases left unmatched: 1. Germline values: CDR1 ENHRY, CDR2 SYGVKD. The CDR3 consists of 14 residues. The CDR3 coding sequence is TGTGCCATCAGTGGGGACAGGGATAACTATGGCTACACCTTC. This codes for CAISGDRDNYGYTF.

The CDR3 protein is CATSRGGGANYGYTF. The CDR3 nucleotides read TGTGCCACCAGCAGAGGTGGAGGGGCTAACTATGGCTACACCTTC. V and J are TRBV15 and TRBJ1-2, with D tentatively TRBD1 (5 bases). This CDR3 has 15 residues. Germline CDR1 is LNHNV and CDR2 is YYDKDF (reference sequence). V lost 1 base to trimming and J lost 0 bases, with 9 bases between them.

This clone was seen more than once but under ten times. The chain recombines TRBV19 with TRBJ2-1; 9 bases line up with TRBD2. Looked up from germline, CDR1 is LNHDA and CDR2 is SQIVND (reference sequence). The CDR3 has 15 amino acids. V shed 3 bases, J shed 8 bases, and the junction held 8 bases outside the gene matches. CDR3 coding DNA: TGTGCCAGTAGTATTTTGTCTAGCGGGGATTATGAGCAGTTCTTC. Translating gives CASSILSSGDYEQFF.

J is TRBJ2-7 and V is TRBV9, with a possible D match to TRBD1 (5 bases). Deletions cut 4 bases from V and 1 base from J, with 9 bases between. Per germline, CDR1 SGDLS and CDR2 YYNGEE. This CDR3 comprises 13 residues. CDR3 coding DNA: TGTGCCAGCAGCTCGGACACGTCCTACGAGCAGTACTTC. This sequence encodes CASSSDTSYEQYF.

The gene calls are TRBV5-1 and TRBJ2-3; TRBD2 aligns across 12 bases. Germline V CDR1 and CDR2: SGHRS, YFSETQ. With 5 bases clipped from V and 5 bases from J, the junction kept 12 bases outside the gene matches. The length of the CDR3 is 17 residues. CDR3 sequence reads: CASSRILAGGPGDTQYF. CDR3 coding DNA: TGCGCCAGCAGTAGAATCCTAGCGGGGGGGCCGGGAGATACGCAGTATTTT.

The V and J genes are TRBV6-5 and TRBJ1-1; weak D call: TRBD1 (6 bases). V lost 6 bases and J 4 bases, leaving 15 bases between the germline ends. This CDR3 comprises 14 residues. CDR1 and CDR2 from the germline V gene are MNHEY and SVGAGI. CDR3 nucleotides: TGTGCCAGCAGCAAAGGGGGTCTAGGCACTGAAGCTTTCTTT. Its translation is CASSKGGLGTEAFF.

V gene TRBV4-1 combines with J gene TRBJ2-3; 13 bases are shared with TRBD2. V shed 4 bases, J shed 4 bases, and the junction held 5 bases outside the gene matches. Germline V gene lookup returns CDR1 MGHRA and CDR2 YSYEKL. The CDR3 totals 16 residues. Here the CDR3 DNA reads TGCGCCAGCAGCCGAGGACTAGCGGGGGTCCCAGATACGCAGTATTTT. As protein: CASSRGLAGVPDTQYF.

The genes are TRBV15 and TRBJ1-4, with a weak D call TRBD1 (5 bases). V was pared by 3 bases and J by 8 bases, with 13 bases between. Germline V gene lookup returns CDR1 LNHNV and CDR2 YYDKDF (reference sequence). This CDR3 has 14 residues. Here the CDR3 DNA reads TGTGCCACCAGCAGGGGGACTTTAGGAGAAAAACTGTTTTTT. Residues: CATSRGTLGEKLFF.

This clone showed up just a few times. The V call is TRBV18, the J call TRBJ1-2; 7 nucleotides line up with TRBD1. CDR3 size: 14 residues. Germline lookup yields CDR1 KGHSH and CDR2 LQKENI. V dropped 3 bases and J dropped 6; count of bases not matched to a gene: 7. This CDR3 is CASSPADRVNGYTF. CDR3 in DNA: TGTGCCAGCTCACCCGCAGACAGGGTGAATGGCTACACCTTC.

The chain has TRBV24-1 and TRBJ2-7; weak D call: TRBD1 (5 bases). CDR1 is KGHDR, CDR2 SFDVKD, per germline. This CDR3 region has 13 residues. The V and J ends lost 9 bases and 3 bases respectively, with 14 bases between them. The CDR3 is CATQGPNGYEQYF. CDR3 nucleotides: TGTGCCACCCAGGGCCCAAACGGCTACGAGCAGTACTTC.

V is TRBV14 and J is TRBJ1-2; D is unclear. The CDR3 length is 13 residues. The germline V gene encodes CDR1 SGHDN and CDR2 FVKESK. Deletions cut 5 bases from V and 4 bases from J, with 11 bases between. CDR3 protein: CASSSRGSYGYTF. CDR3 in DNA: TGTGCCAGCAGCTCCCGAGGCAGCTATGGCTACACCTTC.

This chain links TRBV30 with TRBJ1-1, with D tentatively TRBD1 (5 bases). The V gene lost 2 bases and the J gene lost 1 base, with 11 bases spanning the gap. The CDR3 has 14 amino acids. Looked up from germline, CDR1 is GTSNPN and CDR2 is SVGIG (reference sequence). CDR3 DNA: TGTGCCTGGAGTTGGGACGGGAGGAACACTGAAGCTTTCTTT. Its translation is CAWSWDGRNTEAFF.

The rearrangement uses TRBV19 and TRBJ2-3; D gene unclear. The germline gives CDR1 LNHDA, CDR2 SQIVND (reference sequence). The CDR3 runs to 14 residues. Trimming cost V 6 bases and J 1 base, with 11 bases left between them. CDR3 in DNA: TGTGCCAGTAGGACTCAGTGGGGCACAGATACGCAGTATTTT. This gives the protein CASRTQWGTDTQYF.

The chain recombines TRBV5-1 with TRBJ2-1, with TRBD2 as a possible D gene (5 bases). Germline V gene data show CDR1 as SGHRS and CDR2 as YFSETQ. CDR3 length equals 13 residues. V dropped 2 bases and J dropped 7 bases, with 10 bases sitting between them. Here the CDR3 DNA reads TGCGCCAGCAGCTTTGCGTCGGGGAATGAGCAGTTCTTC. Protein sequence: CASSFASGNEQFF.

The genes are TRBV10-2 and TRBJ1-2; no definite D call. V was shortened by 0 bases and J by 4 bases, with 12 bases between the two germline ends. The CDR3 contains 15 residues. Germline CDR1 WSHSY, CDR2 SAAADI. The CDR3: CASSESDLTGYGYTF. Written as DNA, the CDR3 is TGCGCCAGCAGTGAGTCTGATTTGACTGGCTATGGCTACACCTTC.

This clone was found a few times. Other DNA variants within this sample encode the same CDR3. V and J are TRBV5-1 and TRBJ1-1, with D unclear. V was clipped by 2 bases and J by 1 base, with 6 bases between them. The CDR3 totals 13 residues. Germline V gene lookup returns CDR1 SGHRS and CDR2 YFSETQ. CDR3 sequence reads: CASSFGQNTEAFF. Here the CDR3 DNA reads TGCGCCAGCAGCTTTGGGCAGAACACTGAAGCTTTCTTT. The entire variable domain, with the rest obtained from reference TRBV5-1 and TRBJ1-1, is as follows: KAGVTQTPRYLIKTRGQQVTLSCSPISGHRSVSWYQQTPGQGLQFLFEYFSETQRNKGNFPGRFSGRQFSNSRSEMNVSTLELGDSALYLCASSFGQNTEAFFGQGTRLTVV.

The chain recombines TRBV10-1 with TRBJ2-2; D call uncertain. This CDR3 has 14 amino acids. Trimming took 3 bases from V and 2 from J, leaving 7 bases between them. CDR1 is WNHNN, CDR2 SYGVQD, per germline (reference sequence). CDR3: CASSEQHNTGELFF. In DNA, the CDR3 is TGCGCCAGCAGTGAACAACACAACACCGGGGAGCTGTTTTTT.

Concerning this clone: Other nucleotide sequences from this sample produce the same CDR3. J is TRBJ1-3 and V is TRBV25-1, with 8 bases that match TRBD1. This CDR3 has 16 residues. The trim removed 1 base at V and 0 bases at J, leaving 2 bases unmatched. Per the germline V gene, CDR1 is MGHDK and CDR2 is SYGVNS. CDR3 coding DNA: TGTGCCAGCAGTGAATGGGGGACAGGCTCTGGAAACACCATATATTTT. It is translated as CASSEWGTGSGNTIYF. Supplemented by reference TRBV25-1 and TRBJ1-3, the full variable domain reads EADIYQTPRYLVIGTGKKITLECSQTMGHDKMYWYQQDPGMELHLIHYSYGVNSTEKGDLSSESTVSRIRTEHFPLTLESARPSHTSQYLCASSEWGTGSGNTIYFGEGSWLTVV.

The V gene is TRBV12-3 or TRBV12-4, the J gene TRBJ1-1, with D possibly matching TRBD1 (5 bases). The length of the CDR3 is 12 residues. Trimming cost V 6 bases and J 6 bases, with 11 bases left between them. The CDR3 loop is CASSLREAEAFF. The CDR3 nucleotides read TGTGCCAGCAGCCTCAGGGAGGCTGAAGCTTTCTTT.

The chain employs TRBV12-3 or TRBV12-4 and TRBJ1-2; D is possibly TRBD1 (6 bases). The V gene lost 3 bases and the J gene lost 6 bases, with 11 bases spanning the gap. The CDR3 length is 13 residues. The CDR3 coding sequence is TGTGCCAGCAGTTTTCCGGGGGGCAATGGCTACACCTTC. This encodes CASSFPGGNGYTF.